The 32 T cell receptor beta chains in this list originate from one sample, sequenced in a study of T cells in localized non-small cell lung cancer. Clones were sequenced by immunoSEQ multiplex PCR, and TCRdb holds only the in-frame ones, with some missing. The sample comprises under 55,000 clones, about three quarters of which are singletons, and roughly 4.5% rests with the top ten. The source was PBMCs, collected before any cancer treatment. The receptors derive from a woman aged 40 to 75 with stage II lung adenocarcinoma.

This sequence joins TRBV6-5 and TRBJ1-2; TRBD1 matches 9 bases. Germline V gives CDR1 MNHEY, CDR2 SVGAGI. Trimming at V came to 5 bases and at J to 2 bases, leaving 3 bases not matched to a gene. The CDR3 extends over 14 amino acids. CDR3 coding DNA: TGTGCCAGCAGTCGGGACAGGGTAAACTATGGCTACACCTTC. Its translation: CASSRDRVNYGYTF.

This clone has more than one count but fewer than ten. The chain joins TRBV5-6 to TRBJ1-5; tentative D call: TRBD1 (5 bases). The CDR3 is made up of 15 amino acids. Between the trimmed V and J ends, which lost 3 bases and 0 bases, there was a span of 10 bases. CDR1 is SGHDT, CDR2 YYEEEE, per germline. CDR3 residues: CASSSTQVSNQPQHF. The CDR3 DNA reads TGTGCCAGCAGCTCTACACAGGTTAGCAATCAGCCCCAGCATTTT.

The gene calls are TRBV29-1 and TRBJ2-7; 12 positions match TRBD1. The CDR3 has 14 amino acids. The J segment lost 4 bases and the V segment lost 5 bases, leaving 6 bases of the junction unmatched. Germline lookup yields CDR1 SQVTM and CDR2 ANQGSEA. CDR3 DNA sequence: TGCAGCGTTACCGGGACAGGGGGCCTTTACGAGCAGTACTTC. Its translation is CSVTGTGGLYEQYF.

V is TRBV29-1 and J is TRBJ2-2; TRBD1 aligns across 8 bases. This CDR3 spans 13 amino acids. Germline CDR1 and CDR2: SQVTM and ANQGSEA. V lost 6 bases, J lost 5 bases, and 5 bases stayed unmatched. The CDR3 DNA reads as TGCAGCGTCAGGACAGGGCGGACCGGGGAGCTGTTTTTT. This gives the protein CSVRTGRTGELFF.

The gene calls are TRBV28 and TRBJ2-7, with TRBD2 matching 10 bases. The CDR3 loop spans 14 amino acids. CDR1 MDHEN and CDR2 SYDVKM come from the germline V gene. Trimming removed 6 bases from V and 3 bases from J; junction bases left unmatched: 5. The CDR3 DNA follows: TGTGCCAGCAGACTAGCGGGGCTTAACTACGAGCAGTACTTC. This codes for CASRLAGLNYEQYF.

This chain uses TRBV11-3 with TRBJ1-1; possible D gene TRBD1, 5 bases. Germline loops: CDR1 SGHNT, CDR2 YENEEA. This CDR3 has 14 amino acids. V was trimmed by 5 bases and J by 4 bases, leaving 14 bases between them. This chain's CDR3 is CASSPSGGSTEAFF. The CDR3 DNA reads TGTGCCAGCAGCCCGAGTGGGGGATCCACTGAAGCTTTCTTT.

The chain links TRBV7-6 to TRBJ2-3, with unresolved D. This CDR3 spans 16 amino acids. CDR1 is SGHVS and CDR2 is FNYEAQ in the germline V gene. Trimming cost V 3 bases and J 3 bases, with 16 bases left between them. The CDR3 DNA sequence: TGTGCCAGCAGCTTTCAGGTAGATCGGGCTACAGATACGCAGTATTTT. It encodes CASSFQVDRATDTQYF.

This chain joins TRBV10-3 and TRBJ2-5; TRBD1 matches at 7 bases. The CDR3 loop spans 17 amino acids. V was pared by 10 bases and J by 1 base, with 18 bases of the junction left unmatched. Germline values: CDR1 ENHRY, CDR2 SYGVKD. This CDR3 reads CATHPDRINLPQETQYF. Here the CDR3 DNA reads TGTGCCACCCACCCGGACAGGATTAATCTCCCCCAAGAGACCCAGTACTTC.

The chain is built from TRBV4-2 and TRBJ1-2; D remains ambiguous. CDR3 length: 13 residues. V dropped 1 base and J dropped 2 bases, with 5 bases sitting between them. CDR1 and CDR2 (germline): LGHNA, YNFKEQ. Written as DNA, the CDR3 is TGTGCCAGCAGCCAAGGTCCGAACTATGGCTACACCTTC. Its protein is CASSQGPNYGYTF.

The chain uses TRBV28 and TRBJ1-4, with a possible D match to TRBD1 (5 bases). Germline V gene lookup returns CDR1 MDHEN and CDR2 SYDVKM. This CDR3 has 16 residues. The V end was cut by 7 bases, the J end by 10 bases, with 25 bases between. In DNA form, the CDR3 reads TGTGCCAGCATCCGGGACCTTGGCGCGGGGGGAGGAAAACTGTTTTTT. Amino acid sequence: CASIRDLGAGGGKLFF.

This clone was seen a few times. V and J are TRBV6-5 and TRBJ1-5; D gene unclear. Looked up from germline, CDR1 is MNHEY and CDR2 is SVGAGI. The CDR3 has 10 residues. V was clipped by 7 bases and J by 7 bases, with 5 bases between them. Here the CDR3 DNA reads TGTGCCAGCAATAGGCAGCCCCAGCATTTT. Translating it yields CASNRQPQHF.

V usage is TRBV6-5 and J usage is TRBJ2-5, with a weak D call TRBD2 (6 bases). Germline V gene lookup returns CDR1 MNHEY and CDR2 SVGAGI. Trimming removed 9 bases from V and 5 bases from J, with 19 bases in between. The CDR3 spans 14 residues. CDR3 in DNA: TGTGCCAGTCGCCGTTGGGAGGTTCGGGAGACCCAGTACTTC. This encodes CASRRWEVRETQYF.

This clone was recorded only once. The V gene is TRBV7-6, the J gene TRBJ2-2; 7 positions match TRBD1. V was pared by 5 bases and J by 6 bases, with 0 bases of the junction left unmatched. This CDR3 has 12 residues. Germline CDR1 reads SGHVS; CDR2 reads FNYEAQ. This CDR3 reads CASSGTAGELFF. DNA of the CDR3: TGTGCCAGCAGCGGGACAGCCGGGGAGCTGTTTTTT.

The chain is built from TRBV19 and TRBJ2-5, with 12 bases aligning to TRBD1. This CDR3 comprises 15 residues. Germline loops: CDR1 LNHDA, CDR2 SQIVND (reference sequence). V was clipped by 5 bases and J by 4 bases; unmatched bases: 5. The CDR3, as DNA: TGTGCCAGTAGTCAGAGGGACAGGGGGCCAGAGACCCAGTACTTC. It codes for CASSQRDRGPETQYF.

The gene calls are TRBV5-1 and TRBJ2-7; 9 positions agree with TRBD1. This CDR3 is built from 16 residues. With 0 bases clipped from V and 3 bases from J, the junction kept 7 bases outside the gene matches. CDR1 is SGHRS, CDR2 YFSETQ, per germline. Written as DNA, the CDR3 is TGCGCCAGCAGCTTGGAGGGGACAGGGCAAATCTACGAGCAGTACTTC. Its protein product is CASSLEGTGQIYEQYF. Full variable domain (remainder filled in from reference TRBV5-1 and TRBJ2-7): KAGVTQTPRYLIKTRGQQVTLSCSPISGHRSVSWYQQTPGQGLQFLFEYFSETQRNKGNFPGRFSGRQFSNSRSEMNVSTLELGDSALYLCASSLEGTGQIYEQYFGPGTRLTVT.

The chain links TRBV5-1 to TRBJ1-4, with TRBD1 identical over 7 bases. The germline gives CDR1 SGHRS, CDR2 YFSETQ. V gave up 2 bases and J gave up 6 bases; unmatched junction bases: 4. The CDR3 contains 14 residues. CDR3 residues: CASSFRQGDEKLFF. The CDR3 DNA reads TGCGCCAGCAGCTTTAGACAGGGCGATGAAAAACTGTTTTTT.

This clone has more than one count but fewer than ten. The rearrangement links TRBV29-1 to TRBJ1-2, with 8 bases lining up with TRBD1. Germline loops: CDR1 SQVTM, CDR2 ANQGSEA. CDR3 length equals 12 residues. The J segment lost 4 bases and the V segment lost 8 bases, leaving 6 bases of the junction unmatched. CDR3 sequence reads: CSSGQVGYGYTF. The CDR3 region has the DNA TGCAGCTCGGGACAGGTGGGCTATGGCTACACCTTC.

The chain employs TRBV18 and TRBJ1-1; D possibly corresponds to TRBD1 (5 bases). Germline CDR1 reads KGHSH; CDR2 reads LQKENI. CDR3 length: 13 residues. Trimming pared 1 base from V and 7 bases from J, leaving 10 bases between. The CDR3 DNA reads as TGTGCCAGCTCACCACGAGGACACCTTGAAGCTTTCTTT. It codes for CASSPRGHLEAFF.

The chain is built from TRBV28 and TRBJ1-1; TRBD1 is a possible D gene (6 bases). There are 15 residues in the CDR3. V dropped 5 bases and J dropped 5 bases, with 18 bases sitting between them. Germline V gene sequence: CDR1 MDHEN, CDR2 SYDVKM. The CDR3 spells CASSPGGGRETEAFF. CDR3 DNA sequence: TGTGCCAGCAGTCCCGGCGGGGGGCGGGAAACTGAAGCTTTCTTT. The full variable domain, with the rest looked up from reference TRBV28 and TRBJ1-1, is DVKVTQSSRYLVKRTGEKVFLECVQDMDHENMFWYRQDPGLGLRLIYFSYDVKMKEKGDIPEGYSVSREKKERFSLILESASTNQTSMYLCASSPGGGRETEAFFGQGTRLTVV.

The gene calls are TRBV29-1 and TRBJ1-2; D unclear. Trimming took off 3 bases at V and 2 bases at J, with 4 bases between the two ends. CDR1 SQVTM and CDR2 ANQGSEA come from the germline V gene. The CDR3 loop spans 11 amino acids. In DNA, the CDR3 is TGCAGCGTTGAGGCAAACTATGGCTACACCTTC. The encoded protein is CSVEANYGYTF. The whole variable domain, remainder taken from reference TRBV29-1 and TRBJ1-2, is SAVISQKPSRDICQRGTSLTIQCQVDSQVTMMFWYRQQPGQSLTLIATANQGSEATYESGFVIDKFPISRPNLTFSTLTVSNMSPEDSSIYLCSVEANYGYTFGSGTRLTVV.

V and J are TRBV7-9 and TRBJ1-2; D gene unclear. V lost 0 bases, J lost 4 bases, and 24 bases lay in between. The CDR3 length is 19 residues. Germline assignment: CDR1 SEHNR and CDR2 FQNEAQ (reference sequence). The CDR3 DNA follows: TGTGCCAGCAGCTTAGCGCATAAGGGAGATCGGAGCAAACCCTATGGCTACACCTTC. Translation gives CASSLAHKGDRSKPYGYTF.

A few counts support this clone. The chain recombines TRBV4-1 with TRBJ2-3; 7 bases map to TRBD2. The germline CDR1 and CDR2 sequences are MGHRA and YSYEKL. The CDR3 runs 14 residues. Trimming took 3 bases from V and 3 from J; bases not matched to a gene: 3. The CDR3 spells CASSHGLETDTQYF. DNA for the CDR3: TGCGCCAGCAGCCATGGACTAGAGACAGATACGCAGTATTTT.

Concerning this clone itself: The same CDR3 is also encoded by other DNA sequences in this sample. V usage is TRBV6-1 and J usage is TRBJ1-5; D perhaps matches TRBD1 (6 bases). This CDR3 is 14 amino acids long. V lost 7 bases and J lost 3, with 13 bases in between. Germline values: CDR1 MNHNS, CDR2 SASEGT. CDR3 DNA: TGTGCCAGCAATCCGACAGGTTCCAATCAGCCCCAGCATTTT. Translation: CASNPTGSNQPQHF.

The gene calls are TRBV28 and TRBJ1-1; weak D call: TRBD1 (5 bases). Trimming took off 3 bases at V and 4 bases at J, with 9 bases between the two ends. The germline CDR1 and CDR2 sequences are MDHEN and SYDVKM. There are 13 residues in the CDR3. This CDR3 reads CASSLQGVTEAFF. CDR3 nucleotides: TGTGCCAGCAGTTTGCAGGGAGTCACTGAAGCTTTCTTT.

Only one count was recorded for this clone. The chain couples TRBV27 to TRBJ1-1; D ambiguous. V shed 0 bases and J shed 4 bases, with 6 bases lying between them. The CDR3 has 13 amino acids. Germline-derived CDR1 and CDR2 are MNHEY and SMNVEV (reference sequence). DNA of the CDR3: TGTGCCAGCAGTTTATCTATAGTCACTGAAGCTTTCTTT. Its protein is CASSLSIVTEAFF.

This chain joins TRBV14 and TRBJ2-2, with D hard to call. This CDR3 has 15 amino acids. Per germline, CDR1 SGHDN and CDR2 FVKESK. Trimming shortened V by 0 bases and J by 3 bases, and 8 bases separated the two germline ends. Here the CDR3 reads CASSQEAAYTGELFF. The CDR3 coding sequence is TGTGCCAGCAGCCAAGAGGCAGCCTACACCGGGGAGCTGTTTTTT.

Within the sample, this clone is medium-sized (0.01 to 0.1%). V and J are TRBV19 and TRBJ2-1, with 8 bases matching TRBD2. Trimming removed 2 bases from V and 1 base from J; junction bases left unmatched: 1. From germline, CDR1 is LNHDA and CDR2 SQIVND (reference sequence). This CDR3 comprises 15 residues. The CDR3 coding sequence is TGTGCCAGTAGTATACGCGGGGGGTCCTACAATGAGCAGTTCTTC. Translation: CASSIRGGSYNEQFF.

The gene calls are TRBV15 and TRBJ2-5; weak D call: TRBD2 (6 bases). The CDR3 contains 13 residues. The V gene lost 4 bases and the J gene lost 2 bases, with 8 bases spanning the gap. The germline CDR1 and CDR2 sequences are LNHNV and YYDKDF (reference sequence). The CDR3 loop is CATSTGTQETQYF. CDR3 nucleotides: TGTGCCACCAGCACAGGGACTCAAGAGACCCAGTACTTC.

This rearrangement joins TRBV6-6 to TRBJ1-1; 8 bases are a match to TRBD1. The V gene end was trimmed by 5 bases and the J gene end by 1 base; junction bases not matched to a gene: 9. Germline V gene data show CDR1 as MNHNY and CDR2 as SVGAGI (reference sequence). CDR3 length: 16 residues. As DNA, the CDR3 is TGTGCCAGCAGTCAGGCTGCAGGGGGCCAGAACACTGAAGCTTTCTTT. Residues: CASSQAAGGQNTEAFF.

This chain uses TRBV13 with TRBJ2-1; TRBD1 matches 8 bases. V shed 3 bases, J shed 3 bases, and the junction held 4 bases outside the gene matches. This CDR3 has 15 residues. Germline V gene sequence: CDR1 PRHDT, CDR2 FYEKMQ (reference sequence). The CDR3 region has the DNA TGTGCCAGCAGCTTCCGACAGGGGAGCTACAATGAGCAGTTCTTC. Its protein is CASSFRQGSYNEQFF.

This clone was counted a few times. This chain links TRBV6-6 with TRBJ1-4, with 10 nucleotides matching TRBD1. The CDR3 is made up of 15 amino acids. Germline V gene sequence: CDR1 MNHNY, CDR2 SVGAGI (reference sequence). The V segment lost 2 bases and the J segment 8 bases; nucleotides outside the gene matches: 5. The CDR3 nucleotides are TGTGCCAGCAGTTACCCGGGGACAGGGGAAGAAAAACTGTTTTTT. Amino acid sequence: CASSYPGTGEEKLFF.

There are many counts of this clone. This chain joins TRBV10-3 and TRBJ1-1, with a possible D match to TRBD1 (5 bases). CDR1 ENHRY and CDR2 SYGVKD come from the germline V gene. This CDR3 comprises 13 residues. The V gene lost 6 bases and the J gene lost 1 base, with 9 bases spanning the gap. CDR3 in amino acids: CAIRDTGNTEAFF. For the CDR3, the DNA is TGTGCCATCAGAGATACAGGGAACACTGAAGCTTTCTTT.